The text below deals with one T cell receptor beta chain. This sample also contains other DNA sequences that code for the same CDR3. The data were obtained in a study of cytomegalovirus exposure and HLA in healthy donors. At collection, donors were nominally healthy, but unrecorded immune exposures were probable. The PCR ran on 60 Vbeta and 13 Jbeta primers. Per the original methods: Per a later analysis, the number of unique TCR beta chains was some 75 million, of which 10 million to 11 million were shared. The data were produced by immunoSEQ multiplex PCR, yet TCRdb's version contains in-frame clones alone and is incomplete. The V and J calls and clone size are taken from that table; D and trimming were inferred from the DNA. The data show about 140,000 clones, approximately 82% seen once. The sequence derives from a man younger than 40 in good health and CMV-seropositive. Sequencing was done on a sample of PBMCs.

The CDR3 here is CASSRQGADTQYF. CDR3 in DNA: TGTGCCAGCAGTCGACAGGGGGCAGATACGCAGTATTTT. This rearrangement joins TRBV28 to TRBJ2-3; 9 positions agree with TRBD1. In germline, CDR1 is MDHEN, CDR2 SYDVKM. V shed 5 bases and J 4 bases; nucleotides not matched to a gene: 1. This CDR3 contains 13 residues.